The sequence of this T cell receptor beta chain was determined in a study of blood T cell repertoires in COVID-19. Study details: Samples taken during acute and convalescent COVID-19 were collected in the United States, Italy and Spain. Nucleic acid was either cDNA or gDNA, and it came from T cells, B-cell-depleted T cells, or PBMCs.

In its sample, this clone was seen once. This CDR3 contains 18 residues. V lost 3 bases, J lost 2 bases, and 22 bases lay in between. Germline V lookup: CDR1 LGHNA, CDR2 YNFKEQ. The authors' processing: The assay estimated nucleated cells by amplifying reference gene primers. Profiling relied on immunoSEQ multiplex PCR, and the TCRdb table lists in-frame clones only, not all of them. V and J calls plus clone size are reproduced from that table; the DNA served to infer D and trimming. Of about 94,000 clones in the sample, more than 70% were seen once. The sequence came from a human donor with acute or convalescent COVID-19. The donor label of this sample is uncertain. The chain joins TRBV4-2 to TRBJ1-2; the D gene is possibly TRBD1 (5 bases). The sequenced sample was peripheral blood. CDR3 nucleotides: TGTGCCAGCAGCCACTCAGGGCCTCTGTCCCTTATGAACTATGGCTACACCTTC. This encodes CASSHSGPLSLMNYGYTF.